The entry below gives a single T cell receptor (beta chain) sequence along with its context. Its recognized antigen is unknown. Base quality data are lacking; no much larger clone is found one base away. This entry belongs to a study of T cell clones after liver transplantation (dated by TCRdb to between 2018 and 2021). Some background on the complete study: Samples were obtained from ITN030ST, a randomized trial in which withdrawal of immunosuppression was attempted within 2 years of liver transplantation. Tolerance was defined as complete immunosuppression withdrawal for at least one year with no rise in liver enzymes beyond twice the upper limit of normal. After a pre-transplant mixed lymphocyte reaction, TCRbeta sequencing was used to pinpoint donor-reactive T cell clones, which were subsequently tracked in post-transplant blood. Third party-reactive TCRbeta sequences were also identified from pre-transplant MLRs to serve as an antigen-independent comparator for donor-reactive sequences. Blood samples were collected pre-transplant, then pre-randomization ahead of withdrawal, and finally post-randomization once withdrawal had either been completed or failed. Of the 8 liver transplant recipients making up the studied cohort, 3 were classified as tolerant and 5 as non-tolerant. The subjects received no induction therapy and were kept on standard immunosuppression until randomization at 12-24 months post-transplant. Three of the eight recipients were HCV-positive; the others were transplanted for non-autoimmune, non-viral indications. Points the paper makes about the study in general: Because of small, heterogeneous patient numbers and non-standardized post-transplant time points, the conclusions were only preliminary. When repertoire turnover was accounted for, significantly reduced detection of donor-reactive sequences was found in 7 of 8 subjects for CD4 and in 8 of 8 subjects for CD8. In most of the 8 subjects, regardless of tolerance or HCV status, circulating donor-reactive CD4 TCRbeta sequences dropped significantly post-transplant. Because no allograft tissue specimens were available, donor-reactive T cells may have migrated into the graft instead of being deleted. Donor-reactive sequences decreased more than third party-reactive sequences, which suggests partial antigen-specific deletion that was not related to withdrawal success. In a couple of subjects, low numbers of available donor cells limited the measurable donor-reactive repertoire.

Unstimulated PBMCs, after thawing, were stained for CD3, CD4 and CD8 and then FACS-sorted into CD3+CD4+ and CD3+CD8+ populations. Randomization to immunosuppression withdrawal applied to every one of the 8 studied subjects. The Qiagen DNeasy Blood and Tissue Kit was used to isolate genomic DNA. Frozen genomic DNA underwent high-throughput TCRbeta CDR3 sequencing by immunoSEQ, including PCR amplification, mapping, bias correction and internal controls. The paper's processing steps were these. Productive rearrangements were retained, and unique TCRbeta sequences were defined by the CDR3 nucleotide sequence together with the V and J gene. Donor-reactive sequences required at least 5-fold expansion in CFSE-low cells versus unstimulated pre-transplant cells and at least 0.01% frequency. Minimum frequency thresholds were set for each subject on the basis of the unstimulated sample with the lowest template count, so that a detection power of at least 90% was ensured. Jensen-Shannon divergence between the top 1000 TCRbeta sequences after and before transplant was used to measure repertoire turnover. Changes in detection of donor-reactive sequences were assessed with two-sided Fisher's exact tests. This is the immuneACCESS table as TCRdb keeps it, with only in-frame sequences that have V and J called. A part of the clones is gone; compared with another copy, unresolved V genes explain less than half, and the rest is unexplained. V and J calls and clone size follow that table, whereas D and trimming were derived from the DNA. The sample has about 68,000 clones on record, 80% to 95% of them singletons. The ten biggest clones cover roughly 0.9% of the sample.

Germline trimming: 5 bases from V, 7 bases from J; junction bases outside gene matches: 4. According to the germline V gene, CDR1 reads SGHTA and CDR2 reads FQGNSA. From its cysteine to its phenylalanine, the CDR3 spans 13 amino acids. Of the read, only the CDR3 DNA is kept; its 39 bases are in frame from base 1. Here the chain combines TRBV7-2 and TRBJ2-1, with TRBD1 matching 8 junction bases. Sequenced here: CD4+ T cells from blood, sampled less than 27 months after liver transplant. The sequence was collected from a human patient who received a liver transplant. In patients who had a transplant, some T cells may come from the graft donor. The nucleotides are TGTGCCAGCAGCCGGGGACAGGTTAATGAGCAGTTCTTC. It specifies CASSRGQVNEQFF. This CDR3, with the reference TRBV7-2 and TRBJ2-1 proteins standing in past its ends, gives the full variable domain GAGVSQSPSNKVTEKGKDVELRCDPISGHTALYWYRQSLGQGLEFLIYFQGNSAPDKSGLPSDRFSAERTGGSVSTLTIQRTQQEDSAVYLCASSRGQVNEQFFGPGTRLTVL.